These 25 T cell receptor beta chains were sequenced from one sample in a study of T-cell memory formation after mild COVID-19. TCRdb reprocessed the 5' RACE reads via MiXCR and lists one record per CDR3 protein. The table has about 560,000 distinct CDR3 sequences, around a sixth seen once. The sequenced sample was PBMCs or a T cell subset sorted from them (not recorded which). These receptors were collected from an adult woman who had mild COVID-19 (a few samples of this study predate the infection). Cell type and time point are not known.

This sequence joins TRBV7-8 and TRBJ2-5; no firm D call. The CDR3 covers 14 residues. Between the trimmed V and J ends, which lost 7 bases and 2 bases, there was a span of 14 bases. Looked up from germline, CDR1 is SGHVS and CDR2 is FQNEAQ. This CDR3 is CASTPRRTQETQYF. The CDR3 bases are TGTGCCAGCACCCCGCGCAGAACACAAGAGACCCAGTACTTC.

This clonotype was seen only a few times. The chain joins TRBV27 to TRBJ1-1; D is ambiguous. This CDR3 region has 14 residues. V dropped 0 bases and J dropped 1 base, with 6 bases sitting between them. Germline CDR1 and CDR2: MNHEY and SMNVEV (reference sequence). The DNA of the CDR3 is TGTGCCAGCAGTTTATCGTTACAGAACACTGAAGCTTTCTTT. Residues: CASSLSLQNTEAFF.

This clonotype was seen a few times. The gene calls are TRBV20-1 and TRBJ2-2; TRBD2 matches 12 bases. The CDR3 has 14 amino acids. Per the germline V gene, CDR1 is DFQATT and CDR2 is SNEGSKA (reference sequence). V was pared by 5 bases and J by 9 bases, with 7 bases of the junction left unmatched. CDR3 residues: CSARTSGEHRELFF. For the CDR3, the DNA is TGCAGTGCTCGGACTAGCGGGGAGCACCGGGAGCTGTTTTTT.

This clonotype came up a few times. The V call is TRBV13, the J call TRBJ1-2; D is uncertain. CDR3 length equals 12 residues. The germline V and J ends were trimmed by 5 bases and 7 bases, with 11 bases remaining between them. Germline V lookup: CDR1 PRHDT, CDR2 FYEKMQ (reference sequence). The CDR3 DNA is TGTGCCAGCAGCCTGCAGCTCGGTGGCTACACCTTC. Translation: CASSLQLGGYTF.

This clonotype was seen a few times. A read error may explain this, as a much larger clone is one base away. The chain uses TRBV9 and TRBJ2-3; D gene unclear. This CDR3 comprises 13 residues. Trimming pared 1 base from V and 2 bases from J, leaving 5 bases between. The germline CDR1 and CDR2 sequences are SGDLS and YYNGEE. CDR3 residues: CASSVWDTDTQYF. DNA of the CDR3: TGTGCCAGCAGCGTATGGGACACAGATACGCAGTATTTT.

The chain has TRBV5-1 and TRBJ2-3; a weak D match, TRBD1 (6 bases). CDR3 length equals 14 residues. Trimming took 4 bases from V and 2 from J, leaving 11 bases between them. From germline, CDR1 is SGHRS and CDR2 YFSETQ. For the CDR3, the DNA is TGCGCCAGCAGCGCGGACAGCCCCACAGATACGCAGTATTTT. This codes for CASSADSPTDTQYF.

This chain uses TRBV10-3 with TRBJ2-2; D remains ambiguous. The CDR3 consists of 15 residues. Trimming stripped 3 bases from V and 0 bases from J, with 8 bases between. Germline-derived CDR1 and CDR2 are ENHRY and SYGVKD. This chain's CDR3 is CAISEGGPNTGELFF. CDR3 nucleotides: TGTGCCATCAGTGAAGGCGGTCCGAACACCGGGGAGCTGTTTTTT.

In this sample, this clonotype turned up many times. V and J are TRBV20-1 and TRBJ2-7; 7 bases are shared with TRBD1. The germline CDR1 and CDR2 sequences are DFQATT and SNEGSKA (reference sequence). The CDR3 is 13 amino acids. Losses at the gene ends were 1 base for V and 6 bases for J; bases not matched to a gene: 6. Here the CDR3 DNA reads TGCAGTGCTAGAGGCCTGACAGGGATCGAGCAGTACTTC. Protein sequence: CSARGLTGIEQYF.

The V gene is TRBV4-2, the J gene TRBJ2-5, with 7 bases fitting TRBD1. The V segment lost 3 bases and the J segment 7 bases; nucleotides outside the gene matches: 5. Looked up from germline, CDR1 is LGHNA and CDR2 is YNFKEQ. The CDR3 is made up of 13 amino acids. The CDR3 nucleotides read TGTGCCAGCAGCCATCCTTCAGGGGGGACCCAGTACTTC. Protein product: CASSHPSGGTQYF.

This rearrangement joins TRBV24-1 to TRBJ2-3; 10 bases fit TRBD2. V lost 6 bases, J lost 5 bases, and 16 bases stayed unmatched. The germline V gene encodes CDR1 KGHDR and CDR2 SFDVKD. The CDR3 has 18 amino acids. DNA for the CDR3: TGTGCCACCAGTCATCGCCGTTCTAGCGGGAGAGGTGGAGATACGCAGTATTTT. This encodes CATSHRRSSGRGGDTQYF.

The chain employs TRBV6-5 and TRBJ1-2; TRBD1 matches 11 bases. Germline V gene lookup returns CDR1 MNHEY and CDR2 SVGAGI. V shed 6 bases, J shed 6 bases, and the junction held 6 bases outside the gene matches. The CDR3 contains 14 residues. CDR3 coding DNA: TGTGCCAGCAGCCCGGACAGGGGGCCCAATGGCTACACCTTC. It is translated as CASSPDRGPNGYTF.

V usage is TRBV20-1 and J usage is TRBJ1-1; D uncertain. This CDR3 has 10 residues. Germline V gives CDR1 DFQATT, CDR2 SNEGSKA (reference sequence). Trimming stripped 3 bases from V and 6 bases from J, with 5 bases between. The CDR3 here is CSARQAEAFF. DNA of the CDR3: TGCAGTGCTAGGCAAGCTGAAGCTTTCTTT.

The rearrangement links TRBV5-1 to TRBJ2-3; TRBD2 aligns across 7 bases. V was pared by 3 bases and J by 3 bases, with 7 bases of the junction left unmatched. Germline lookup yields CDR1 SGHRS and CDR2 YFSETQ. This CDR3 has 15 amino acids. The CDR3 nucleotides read TGCGCCAGCAGCTCGCCGGGTAGCGGGACAGATACGCAGTATTTT. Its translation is CASSSPGSGTDTQYF.

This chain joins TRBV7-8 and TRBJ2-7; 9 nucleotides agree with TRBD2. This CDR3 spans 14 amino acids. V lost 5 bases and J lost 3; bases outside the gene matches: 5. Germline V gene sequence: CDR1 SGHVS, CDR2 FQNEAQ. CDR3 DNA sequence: TGTGCCAGCAGCAGAGATAGCGGGGGCTACGAGCAGTACTTC. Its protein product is CASSRDSGGYEQYF. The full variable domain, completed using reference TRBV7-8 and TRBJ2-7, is GAGVSQSPRYKVAKRGQDVALRCDPISGHVSLFWYQQALGQGPEFLTYFQNEAQLDKSGLPSDRFFAERPEGSVSTLKIQRTQQEDSAVYLCASSRDSGGYEQYFGPGTRLTVT.

The DNA of the CDR3 is TGCAGTGCTGATACGAAAAGAGGGGGGCCCTCTGAAGCTTTCTTT. It encodes CSADTKRGGPSEAFF. The rearrangement links TRBV20-1 to TRBJ1-1, with D tentatively TRBD1 (6 bases). The CDR3 is made up of 15 amino acids. V was trimmed by 5 bases and J by 6 bases, leaving 22 bases between them. Germline V gives CDR1 DFQATT, CDR2 SNEGSKA (reference sequence).

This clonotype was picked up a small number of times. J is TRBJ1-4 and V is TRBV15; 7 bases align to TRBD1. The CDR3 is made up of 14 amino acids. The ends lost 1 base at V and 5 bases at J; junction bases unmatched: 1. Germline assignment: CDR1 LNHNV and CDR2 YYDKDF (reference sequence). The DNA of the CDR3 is TGTGCCACCAGCAGAGGGACAGGCAATGAAAAACTGTTTTTT. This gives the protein CATSRGTGNEKLFF.

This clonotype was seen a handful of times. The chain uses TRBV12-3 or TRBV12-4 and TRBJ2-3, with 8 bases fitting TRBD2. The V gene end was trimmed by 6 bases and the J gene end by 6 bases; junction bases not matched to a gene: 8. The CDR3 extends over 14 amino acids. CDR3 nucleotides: TGTGCCAGCAGAAGAAGCGGGAGAGGTGATACGCAGTATTTT. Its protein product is CASRRSGRGDTQYF.

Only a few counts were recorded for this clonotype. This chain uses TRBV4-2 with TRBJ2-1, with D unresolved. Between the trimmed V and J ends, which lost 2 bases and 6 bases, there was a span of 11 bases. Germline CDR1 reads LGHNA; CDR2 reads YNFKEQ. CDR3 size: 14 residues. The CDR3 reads CASSQPGPFNEQFF. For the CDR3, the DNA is TGTGCCAGCAGCCAACCCGGACCCTTCAATGAGCAGTTCTTC.

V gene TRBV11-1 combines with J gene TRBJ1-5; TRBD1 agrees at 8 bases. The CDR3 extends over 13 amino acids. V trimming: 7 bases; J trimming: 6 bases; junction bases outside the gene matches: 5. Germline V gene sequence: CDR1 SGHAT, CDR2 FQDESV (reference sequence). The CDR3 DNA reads TGTGCCAGCAACGACAGGGGACGTCAGCCCCAGCATTTT. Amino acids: CASNDRGRQPQHF.

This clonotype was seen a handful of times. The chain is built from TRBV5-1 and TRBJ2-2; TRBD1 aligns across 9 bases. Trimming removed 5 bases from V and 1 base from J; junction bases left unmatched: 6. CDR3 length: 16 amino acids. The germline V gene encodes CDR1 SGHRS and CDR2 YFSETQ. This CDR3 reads CASSPGTGMNTGELFF. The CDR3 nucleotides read TGCGCCAGCAGTCCCGGGACAGGGATGAACACCGGGGAGCTGTTTTTT.

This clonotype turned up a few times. CDR3 residues: CSAPPGENQGGVTEAFF. In nucleotides, the CDR3 is TGCAGTGCGCCCCCGGGAGAGAACCAGGGGGGAGTCACTGAAGCTTTCTTT. This chain connects TRBV20-1 to TRBJ1-1; TRBD1 matches at 7 bases. Losses at the gene ends were 6 bases for V and 4 bases for J; bases not matched to a gene: 20. This CDR3 is 17 amino acids long. CDR1 DFQATT and CDR2 SNEGSKA come from the germline V gene (reference sequence).

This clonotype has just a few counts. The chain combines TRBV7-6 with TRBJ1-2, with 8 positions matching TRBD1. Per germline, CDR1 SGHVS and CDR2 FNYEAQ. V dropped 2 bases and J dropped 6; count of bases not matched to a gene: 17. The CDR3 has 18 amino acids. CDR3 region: CASSLYPGLRQGKNGYTF. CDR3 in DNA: TGTGCCAGCAGCTTATACCCTGGCCTCAGACAGGGGAAAAATGGCTACACCTTC.

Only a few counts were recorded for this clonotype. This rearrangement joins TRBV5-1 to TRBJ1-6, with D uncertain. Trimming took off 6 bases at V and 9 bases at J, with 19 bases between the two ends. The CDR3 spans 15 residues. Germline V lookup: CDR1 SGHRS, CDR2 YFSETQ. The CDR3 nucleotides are TGCGCCAGCAAAATCCAGGATGGCGTAGGTTCACCCCTCCACTTT. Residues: CASKIQDGVGSPLHF. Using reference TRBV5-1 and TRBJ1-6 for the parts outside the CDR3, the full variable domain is KAGVTQTPRYLIKTRGQQVTLSCSPISGHRSVSWYQQTPGQGLQFLFEYFSETQRNKGNFPGRFSGRQFSNSRSEMNVSTLELGDSALYLCASKIQDGVGSPLHFGNGTRLTVT.

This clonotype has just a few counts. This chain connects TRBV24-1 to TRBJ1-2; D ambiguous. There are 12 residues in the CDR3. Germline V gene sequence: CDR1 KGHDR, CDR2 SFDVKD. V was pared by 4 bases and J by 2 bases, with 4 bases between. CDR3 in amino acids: CATSEDNYGYTF. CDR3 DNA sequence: TGTGCCACCAGTGAAGACAACTATGGCTACACCTTC.

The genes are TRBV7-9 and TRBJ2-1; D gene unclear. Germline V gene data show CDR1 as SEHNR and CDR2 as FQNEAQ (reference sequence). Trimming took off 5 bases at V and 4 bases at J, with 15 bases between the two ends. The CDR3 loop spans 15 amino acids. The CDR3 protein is CASSPRDDPYNEQFF. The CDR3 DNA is TGTGCCAGCAGCCCTCGCGACGATCCTTACAATGAGCAGTTCTTC.